One and the same sample provided the 11 T cell receptor beta chains below, sequenced in a study of OX40 agonist ivuxolimab in advanced cancers. TCRdb's table, derived via immunoSEQ multiplex PCR, lists solely in-frame clones and lacks some. The table records around 77,000 clones, over 80% of them present only once. The sample here was CD4+ or CD8+ T cells sorted from blood, taken in a trial of the OX40 agonist ivuxolimab. Source of these receptors: an adult with an advanced solid tumor such as melanoma, head and neck, liver or kidney cancer.

V is TRBV7-3 and J is TRBJ2-1; 7 positions match TRBD2. The CDR3 runs to 16 residues. V lost 3 bases, J lost 0 bases, and 5 bases stayed unmatched. Per the germline V gene, CDR1 is SGHTA and CDR2 is FQGTGA. Here the CDR3 DNA reads TGTGCCAGCAGCTTTTCGAGGACTAGCTCCTACAATGAGCAGTTCTTC. Its protein is CASSFSRTSSYNEQFF.

The genes are TRBV6-5 and TRBJ1-1; TRBD1 is a possible D gene (6 bases). The V gene lost 0 bases and the J gene lost 8 bases, with 10 bases spanning the gap. Germline V gives CDR1 MNHEY, CDR2 SVGAGI. This CDR3 spans 13 amino acids. CDR3 amino acids: CASSYSTGPEAFF. Written as DNA, the CDR3 is TGTGCCAGCAGTTACTCGACAGGCCCGGAAGCTTTCTTT.

The CDR3 sequence is CASSRDTTNTGELFF. In nucleotides, the CDR3 is TGTGCCAGCAGCCGGGACACGACGAACACCGGGGAGCTGTTTTTT. This chain uses TRBV5-8 with TRBJ2-2; tentative D call: TRBD1 (6 bases). Germline loops: CDR1 SGHTS, CDR2 YDEGEE. This CDR3 is built from 15 residues. V dropped 4 bases and J dropped 0 bases, with 10 bases sitting between them.

The J gene is TRBJ2-3, the V gene TRBV19; D is undetermined. CDR3 length equals 13 residues. Germline V gene lookup returns CDR1 LNHDA and CDR2 SQIVND (reference sequence). Trimming cost V 1 base and J 2 bases, with 4 bases left between them. This CDR3 is CASSIVHTDTQYF. CDR3 in DNA: TGTGCCAGTAGTATAGTACACACAGATACGCAGTATTTT.

V usage is TRBV30 and J usage is TRBJ1-1; a weak D match, TRBD1 (5 bases). Trimming removed 6 bases at V and 4 bases at J, with 15 bases between. This CDR3 contains 13 residues. CDR1 is GTSNPN and CDR2 is SVGIG in the germline V gene (reference sequence). The CDR3 spells CACEPGLGTEAFF. DNA of the CDR3: TGTGCCTGTGAACCAGGGCTTGGCACTGAAGCTTTCTTT.

This chain joins TRBV19 and TRBJ1-2; D is unresolved. CDR3 length equals 13 residues. The germline CDR1 and CDR2 sequences are LNHDA and SQIVND (reference sequence). Deletions cut 9 bases from V and 7 bases from J, with 18 bases between. CDR3 DNA sequence: TGTGCCAGCTCATCCCTGGGAGCGGGTGGCTACACCTTC. This gives the protein CASSSLGAGGYTF.

This chain uses TRBV30 with TRBJ2-7, with D possibly being TRBD1 (6 bases). The CDR3 contains 14 residues. V shed 1 base and J shed 4 bases, with 14 bases lying between them. Germline V lookup: CDR1 GTSNPN, CDR2 SVGIG (reference sequence). CDR3 residues: CAWSARDIAYEQYF. CDR3 nucleotide sequence: TGTGCCTGGAGTGCTCGGGACATCGCTTACGAGCAGTACTTC.

J is TRBJ2-7 and V is TRBV28; 12 nucleotides match TRBD2. Unmatched junction bases numbered 10, after V lost 5 bases and J lost 5 bases. Germline values: CDR1 MDHEN, CDR2 SYDVKM. The CDR3 extends over 16 amino acids. Here the CDR3 reads CASSTRLAGVMNEQYF. CDR3 DNA sequence: TGTGCCAGCAGTACGCGACTAGCGGGAGTAATGAACGAGCAGTACTTC.

The rearrangement uses TRBV13 and TRBJ1-2; no clear D. CDR1 and CDR2 from the germline V gene are PRHDT and FYEKMQ (reference sequence). The CDR3 is 15 residues long. Trimming pared 1 base from V and 4 bases from J, leaving 13 bases between. In DNA, the CDR3 is TGTGCCAGCAGCTTAGTTTCCAGGCCCAGCTATGGCTACACCTTC. Translating gives CASSLVSRPSYGYTF.

The CDR3 loop reads CASSLSLGDNYEQYF. In DNA, the CDR3 is TGTGCCAGCAGCTTAAGTTTGGGGGACAACTACGAGCAGTACTTC. The chain uses TRBV7-2 and TRBJ2-7; D may be TRBD1 (6 bases). V dropped 2 bases and J dropped 3 bases, with 14 bases sitting between them. Germline CDR1 SGHTA, CDR2 FQGNSA. This CDR3 comprises 15 residues.

The chain employs TRBV19 and TRBJ1-1; 7 positions agree with TRBD1. With V trimmed by 6 bases and J by 5 bases, 6 bases remained unmatched. The length of the CDR3 is 13 residues. The germline V gene encodes CDR1 LNHDA and CDR2 SQIVND (reference sequence). CDR3 residues: CASRPGGVTEAFF. CDR3 bases: TGTGCCAGTAGACCAGGGGGGGTGACTGAAGCTTTCTTT.